The next 23 T cell receptor beta chains were all read from a single sample in a study of cytomegalovirus exposure and HLA in healthy donors. Use of 60 Vbeta and 13 Jbeta primers characterized the PCR. Assay: immunoSEQ multiplex PCR; the TCRdb copy retains only in-frame clones and omits some. The data hold fewer than 200,000 clones, with 75% to 85% observed a single time. Material for sequencing was PBMCs. The receptors here all came from a woman in her 30s in good health and CMV-seronegative.

Only one count was recorded for this clone. V is TRBV2 and J is TRBJ1-5; no definite D call. Trimming pared 3 bases from V and 0 bases from J, leaving 15 bases between. Germline CDR1 and CDR2: SNHLY and FYNNEI. The CDR3 runs 17 residues. Here the CDR3 reads CASSDYLAGDSNQPQHF. CDR3 bases: TGTGCCAGCAGTGATTATCTGGCTGGAGATAGCAATCAGCCCCAGCATTTT.

This clone turned up a few times. The chain is built from TRBV5-1 and TRBJ1-6; TRBD1 agrees at 9 bases. Germline CDR1 reads SGHRS; CDR2 reads YFSETQ. The V segment lost 4 bases and the J segment 11 bases; nucleotides outside the gene matches: 10. The CDR3 is made up of 15 amino acids. The CDR3 is CASSITQGAMAPLHF. CDR3 DNA: TGCGCCAGCAGCATAACACAGGGGGCGATGGCACCCCTCCACTTT.

The CDR3 region is CASSIGGSDTQYF. The CDR3 nucleotides read TGTGCCAGTAGTATAGGAGGGTCCGATACGCAGTATTTT. The chain is built from TRBV19 and TRBJ2-3; D is possibly TRBD2 (5 bases). The CDR3 spans 13 residues. Per the germline V gene, CDR1 is LNHDA and CDR2 is SQIVND (reference sequence). Trimming removed 1 base from V and 6 bases from J, with 8 bases in between.

This chain uses TRBV7-3 with TRBJ2-1; 8 bases match TRBD1. CDR1 and CDR2 (germline): SGHTA, FQGTGA. CDR3 length equals 15 residues. Trimming took 5 bases from V and 5 from J; bases not matched to a gene: 8. In DNA, the CDR3 is TGTGCCAGCAGCGTCCGGGACAGGTGGGACAATGAGCAGTTCTTC. This codes for CASSVRDRWDNEQFF.

The rearrangement joins TRBV5-1 to TRBJ2-1; 8 bases line up with TRBD2. The V segment lost 3 bases and the J segment 4 bases; nucleotides outside the gene matches: 6. The CDR3 length is 15 residues. Germline V CDR1 and CDR2: SGHRS, YFSETQ. Here the CDR3 reads CASSSETSEYNEQFF. The CDR3 bases are TGCGCCAGCAGCTCAGAGACTAGCGAATACAATGAGCAGTTCTTC.

V and J are TRBV28 and TRBJ2-2; D not resolved. V was shortened by 6 bases and J by 0 bases, with 11 bases between the two germline ends. This CDR3 is built from 15 residues. Germline V gene lookup returns CDR1 MDHEN and CDR2 SYDVKM. CDR3 amino acids: CASRGSRTNTGELFF. The CDR3 nucleotides are TGTGCCAGCAGGGGCTCACGGACGAACACCGGGGAGCTGTTTTTT.

This chain links TRBV2 with TRBJ1-3; D uncertain. Deletions cut 4 bases from V and 1 base from J, with 14 bases between. Germline V lookup: CDR1 SNHLY, CDR2 FYNNEI. This CDR3 spans 16 amino acids. The CDR3 is CASSAPGTLSGNTIYF. The CDR3 bases are TGTGCCAGCAGTGCTCCAGGAACGCTGTCTGGAAACACCATATATTTT. The entire variable domain, with the rest obtained from reference TRBV2 and TRBJ1-3, is as follows: EPEVTQTPSHQVTQMGQEVILRCVPISNHLYFYWYRQILGQKVEFLVSFYNNEISEKSEIFDDQFSVERPDGSNFTLKIRSTKLEDSAMYFCASSAPGTLSGNTIYFGEGSWLTVV.

The rearrangement links TRBV18 to TRBJ2-7; a possible D gene is TRBD1 (5 bases). CDR1 and CDR2 from the germline V gene are KGHSH and LQKENI. The CDR3 covers 16 residues. The V and J ends lost 2 bases and 1 base respectively, with 15 bases between them. The CDR3 bases are TGTGCCAGCTCACCAGGGGCTCAGGGCTTATCCTACGAGCAGTACTTC. Translated: CASSPGAQGLSYEQYF.

The chain combines TRBV7-3 with TRBJ1-2; TRBD1 matches 8 bases. Germline V gene lookup returns CDR1 SGHTA and CDR2 FQGTGA. The CDR3 is 14 amino acids. V lost 5 bases, J lost 0 bases, and 2 bases stayed unmatched. In nucleotides, the CDR3 is TGTGCCAGCAGCGGACAGGGAGCTAACTATGGCTACACCTTC. Translated, it gives CASSGQGANYGYTF.

This chain joins TRBV7-9 and TRBJ2-3, with D perhaps matching TRBD2 (6 bases). V was trimmed by 2 bases and J by 3 bases, leaving 12 bases between them. Germline assignment: CDR1 SEHNR and CDR2 FQNEAQ (reference sequence). This CDR3 spans 15 amino acids. This CDR3 reads CASSLPGGMTDTQYF. The CDR3 bases are TGTGCCAGCAGCTTACCTGGGGGGATGACAGATACGCAGTATTTT.

This clone appeared a few times. The chain couples TRBV7-2 to TRBJ1-2, with D maybe TRBD1 (6 bases). The CDR3 loop spans 14 amino acids. Germline assignment: CDR1 SGHTA and CDR2 FQGNSA. Deletions cut 9 bases from V and 5 bases from J, with 19 bases between. This chain's CDR3 is CASRDPGTTYGYTF. In DNA, the CDR3 is TGTGCCAGTAGGGACCCGGGGACAACTTATGGCTACACCTTC.

This clone was counted only a few times. The chain links TRBV19 to TRBJ2-3; 8 bases align to TRBD1. With V trimmed by 5 bases and J by 5 bases, 9 bases remained unmatched. The CDR3 consists of 15 residues. Germline V gene data show CDR1 as LNHDA and CDR2 as SQIVND (reference sequence). For the CDR3, the DNA is TGTGCCAGTAGTGCCGGTCAGGGGGCTATAGATACGCAGTATTTT. It is translated as CASSAGQGAIDTQYF.

The chain recombines TRBV6-5 with TRBJ2-7, with TRBD1 as a possible D gene (6 bases). Germline values: CDR1 MNHEY, CDR2 SVGAGI. This CDR3 comprises 14 residues. The V end lost 0 bases, the J end lost 6 bases, and 12 bases lay between the germline ends. The CDR3 coding sequence is TGTGCCAGCAGTTACTCACAGGGAAATGCCGAGCAGTACTTC. Translating gives CASSYSQGNAEQYF.

The chain carries TRBV2 and TRBJ2-5; the match to TRBD2 covers 7 bases. This CDR3 is 13 amino acids long. Trimming at V came to 3 bases and at J to 5 bases, leaving 3 bases not matched to a gene. Germline loops: CDR1 SNHLY, CDR2 FYNNEI. The CDR3 nucleotides are TGTGCCAGCAGTGAGGGAGGGTCGGAGACCCAGTACTTC. It specifies CASSEGGSETQYF.

The V and J genes are TRBV9 and TRBJ2-5; no definite D call. CDR3 length: 13 residues. The ends were cut back, 0 bases at V and 3 bases at J, with 6 bases in the middle. CDR1 is SGDLS and CDR2 is YYNGEE in the germline V gene. This CDR3 reads CASSVGVEETQYF. Here the CDR3 DNA reads TGTGCCAGCAGCGTAGGAGTGGAAGAGACCCAGTACTTC.

The V gene is TRBV30, the J gene TRBJ2-2; D is unresolved. Between the trimmed V and J ends, which lost 3 bases and 1 base, there was a span of 9 bases. Germline loops: CDR1 GTSNPN, CDR2 SVGIG (reference sequence). The CDR3 sequence is 14 residues long. The DNA for the CDR3 is TGTGCCTGGAGGAATTACAGGAACACCGGGGAGCTGTTTTTT. It specifies CAWRNYRNTGELFF.

The V call is TRBV5-6, the J call TRBJ2-5; TRBD1 aligns across 7 bases. V lost 2 bases to trimming and J lost 1 base; unmatched junction nucleotides: 2. The CDR3 loop spans 14 amino acids. In germline, CDR1 is SGHDT, CDR2 YYEEEE. Here the CDR3 reads CASSLQGSQETQYF. In DNA, the CDR3 is TGTGCCAGCAGCTTACAGGGGTCCCAAGAGACCCAGTACTTC.

This chain uses TRBV27 with TRBJ1-1, with D maybe TRBD1 (6 bases). Trimming took off 5 bases at V and 3 bases at J, with 16 bases between the two ends. There are 15 residues in the CDR3. CDR1 and CDR2 from the germline V gene are MNHEY and SMNVEV (reference sequence). CDR3 protein: CASSRRGAVDTEAFF. The DNA of the CDR3 is TGTGCCAGCAGTAGGCGGGGGGCGGTCGACACTGAAGCTTTCTTT.

The rearrangement uses TRBV10-3 and TRBJ2-7, with 8 bases that match TRBD2. Germline values: CDR1 ENHRY, CDR2 SYGVKD. CDR3 size: 13 residues. V shed 3 bases and J 7 bases; nucleotides not matched to a gene: 5. The CDR3 DNA sequence: TGTGCCATCAGTGAAGGCTTAGCGGGAGAGCAGTACTTC. Its protein product is CAISEGLAGEQYF.

The rearrangement links TRBV28 to TRBJ1-4; D is uncertain. The CDR3 sequence is 11 residues long. V shed 3 bases and J shed 8 bases, with 4 bases lying between them. Germline V gene lookup returns CDR1 MDHEN and CDR2 SYDVKM. This CDR3 is CASSFREKLFF. In DNA form, the CDR3 reads TGTGCCAGCAGTTTTCGGGAAAAACTGTTTTTT.

The chain has TRBV15 and TRBJ1-4; 7 bases are shared with TRBD1. CDR3 length: 17 amino acids. Germline-derived CDR1 and CDR2 are LNHNV and YYDKDF (reference sequence). Trimming took 1 base from V and 8 from J; bases not matched to a gene: 13. The CDR3 DNA follows: TGTGCCACCAGCAGAGCATCGCAGGGGGTCGGCAGGGAAAAACTGTTTTTT. As protein: CATSRASQGVGREKLFF. The full variable domain, its missing parts supplied by reference TRBV15 and TRBJ1-4, is DAMVIQNPRYQVTQFGKPVTLSCSQTLNHNVMYWYQQKSSQAPKLLFHYYDKDFNNEADTPDNFQSRRPNTSFCFLDIRSPGLGDTAMYLCATSRASQGVGREKLFFGSGTQLSVL.

The table lists this clone with a few counts. This rearrangement joins TRBV5-4 to TRBJ1-2; D unclear. The CDR3 covers 16 residues. V was clipped by 0 bases and J by 4 bases, with 16 bases between them. In germline, CDR1 is SGHNT, CDR2 YYREEE (reference sequence). The CDR3 loop is CASSLAFSASGYGYTF. The CDR3 coding sequence is TGTGCCAGCAGCTTGGCATTCTCGGCCTCGGGCTATGGCTACACCTTC.

This sequence joins TRBV5-4 and TRBJ1-4; D is uncertain. Trimming took 2 bases from V and 8 from J, leaving 7 bases between them. Germline CDR1 and CDR2: SGHNT and YYREEE (reference sequence). CDR3 size: 12 residues. The CDR3 protein is CASSLQSEKLFF. CDR3 DNA: TGTGCCAGCAGCTTACAGAGCGAAAAACTGTTTTTT.